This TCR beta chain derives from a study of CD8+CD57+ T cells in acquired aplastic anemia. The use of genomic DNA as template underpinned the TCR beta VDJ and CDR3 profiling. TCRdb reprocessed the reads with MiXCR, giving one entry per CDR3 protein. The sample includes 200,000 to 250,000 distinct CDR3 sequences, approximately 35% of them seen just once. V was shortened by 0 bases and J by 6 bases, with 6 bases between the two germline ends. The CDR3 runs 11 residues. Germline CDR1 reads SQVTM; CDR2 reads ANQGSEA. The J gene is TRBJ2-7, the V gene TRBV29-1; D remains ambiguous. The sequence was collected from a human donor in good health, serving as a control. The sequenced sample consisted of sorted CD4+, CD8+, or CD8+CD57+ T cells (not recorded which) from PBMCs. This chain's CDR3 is CSVEDGVEQYF. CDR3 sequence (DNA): TGCAGCGTTGAAGATGGAGTCGAGCAGTACTTC.